The entry that follows covers one TCR beta chain sequence. Its antigen remains unknown. One end of the junction fails to match germline, which may point to a read error. The authors extracted RNA and reverse transcribed it into cDNA as the sequencing template. The table came from immunoSEQ multiplex PCR; TCRdb's copy has only in-frame clones and leaves some out. The sample includes 95,000 to 110,000 clones, under 90% of them seen just once. This sample was taken from a study of CD8+ T cells in alopecia areata. Whole-study context: The drug, tofacitinib, lasted 6 to 18 months, followed by 6 months off drug.

Germline V gene sequence: CDR1 SSHAT, CDR2 FNYEAQ (reference sequence). The CDR3 length is 17 residues. Treatment given: oral pan-JAK inhibitor, 5-10 mg twice daily. Broader study findings: Having just one nonresponder leaves the connection between baseline CD8+ expansion and response unresolved. Tofacitinib delivered significant drops in scalp clonality and in expanded CD8+ clones among the top 100.

This clonotype originated in a human donor with alopecia areata. The genes are TRBV7-7 and TRBJ2-3; 14 bases match TRBD2. Sequences were derived from CD8+ T cells sorted from blood, sampled around week 31, from a patient treated with tofacitinib. CDR3 DNA sequence: TGTGCTAGCAGTCCCGGACTAGCGGGAGGAGAGGCAGATACGCAGTATTTT. It encodes CASSPGLAGGEADTQYF.